This entry describes one T cell receptor beta chain. The data are from a study of T cells expressing NK-cell markers. For the study at large: Beta-chain profiling covered CD3+CD56+NKG2C+, CD3+CD56+NKG2C- and CD3+CD56-NKG2C+ sorted subsets.

There are 14 residues in the CDR3. Germline V gene lookup returns CDR1 SGHRS and CDR2 YFSETQ. TCRdb re-called the 5' RACE reads; one entry per CDR3 protein, DNA not given. Across about 260,000 distinct CDR3 sequences, the top ten clones capture 0.3% to 0.45% of the sample. The rearrangement links TRBV5-1 to TRBJ2-1; with no DNA, the TCRdb D assignment of TRBD1 cannot be verified. The receptor was derived from a man younger than 35 in good health. The source material was blood T cells: a sorted CD56 or NKG2C T cell subset, CD4+ or CD8+ T cells, or bulk PBMC T cells (not recorded which). The CDR3 sequence: CASSNPGSYNEQFF.